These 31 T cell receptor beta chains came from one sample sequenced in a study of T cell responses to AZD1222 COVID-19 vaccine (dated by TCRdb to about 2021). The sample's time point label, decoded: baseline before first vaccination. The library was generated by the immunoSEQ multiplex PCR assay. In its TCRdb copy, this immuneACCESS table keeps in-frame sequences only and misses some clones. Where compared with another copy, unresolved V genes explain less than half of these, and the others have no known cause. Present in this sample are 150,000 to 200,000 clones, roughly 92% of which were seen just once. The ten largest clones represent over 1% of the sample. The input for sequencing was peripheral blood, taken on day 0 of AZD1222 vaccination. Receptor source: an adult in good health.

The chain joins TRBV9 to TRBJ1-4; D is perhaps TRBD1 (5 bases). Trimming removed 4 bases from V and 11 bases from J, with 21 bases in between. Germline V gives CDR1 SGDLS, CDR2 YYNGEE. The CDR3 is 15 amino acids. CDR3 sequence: CASSSTEGTLDKLFF. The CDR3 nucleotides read TGTGCCAGCAGCTCAACAGAAGGGACCCTAGACAAACTGTTTTTT.

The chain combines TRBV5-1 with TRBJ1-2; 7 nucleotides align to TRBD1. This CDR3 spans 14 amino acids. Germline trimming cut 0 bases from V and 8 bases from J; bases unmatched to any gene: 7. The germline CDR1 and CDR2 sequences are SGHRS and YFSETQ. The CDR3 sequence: CASSLGQGIGGYTF. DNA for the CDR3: TGCGCCAGCAGCTTGGGACAGGGCATCGGCGGCTACACCTTC.

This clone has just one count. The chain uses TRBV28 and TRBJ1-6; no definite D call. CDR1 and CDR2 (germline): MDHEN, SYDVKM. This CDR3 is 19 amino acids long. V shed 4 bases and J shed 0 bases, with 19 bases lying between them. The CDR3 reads CASSSGTVRHGSYNSPLHF. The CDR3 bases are TGTGCCAGCAGTTCGGGTACTGTCCGCCACGGCTCCTATAATTCACCCCTCCACTTT.

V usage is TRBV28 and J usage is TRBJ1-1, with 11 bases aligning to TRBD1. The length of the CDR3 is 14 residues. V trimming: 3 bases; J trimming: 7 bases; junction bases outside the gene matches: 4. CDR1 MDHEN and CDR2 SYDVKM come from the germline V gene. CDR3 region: CASSFGGTGGEAFF. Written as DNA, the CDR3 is TGTGCCAGCAGTTTTGGAGGGACAGGGGGTGAAGCTTTCTTT.

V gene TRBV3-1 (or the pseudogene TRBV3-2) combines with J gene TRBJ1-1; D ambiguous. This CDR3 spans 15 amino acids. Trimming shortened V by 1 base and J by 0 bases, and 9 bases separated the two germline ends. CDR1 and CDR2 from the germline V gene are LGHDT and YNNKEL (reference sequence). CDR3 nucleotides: TGTGCCAGCAGCCAAGTGCCAGGAGTGAACACTGAAGCTTTCTTT. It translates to CASSQVPGVNTEAFF.

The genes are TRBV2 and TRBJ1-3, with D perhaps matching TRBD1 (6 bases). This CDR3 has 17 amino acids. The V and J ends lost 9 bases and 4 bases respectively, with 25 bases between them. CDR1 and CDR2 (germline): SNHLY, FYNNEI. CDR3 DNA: TGTGCCAGTTCTCAAGCGGGGGGGGGCTTGAGCGGAAACACCATATATTTT. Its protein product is CASSQAGGGLSGNTIYF.

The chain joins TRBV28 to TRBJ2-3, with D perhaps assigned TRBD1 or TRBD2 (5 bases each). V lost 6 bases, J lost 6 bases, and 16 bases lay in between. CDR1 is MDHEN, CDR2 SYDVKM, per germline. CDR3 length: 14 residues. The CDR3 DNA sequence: TGTGCCAGCAGGGGACCCTCACTATTGGATACGCAGTATTTT. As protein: CASRGPSLLDTQYF.

The CDR3, as DNA: TGTGCCAGTAGACGGACAGGTACTGAGGTCGGCTACACCTTC. It specifies CASRRTGTEVGYTF. This chain connects TRBV19 to TRBJ1-2, with 7 bases identical to TRBD1. CDR3 length: 14 amino acids. V shed 6 bases and J 8 bases; nucleotides not matched to a gene: 12. Per germline, CDR1 LNHDA and CDR2 SQIVND (reference sequence). The full variable domain, with the rest looked up from reference TRBV19 and TRBJ1-2, is DGGITQSPKYLFRKEGQNVTLSCEQNLNHDAMYWYRQDPGQGLRLIYYSQIVNDFQKGDIAEGYSVSREKKESFPLTVTSAQKNPTAFYLCASRRTGTEVGYTFGSGTRLTVV.

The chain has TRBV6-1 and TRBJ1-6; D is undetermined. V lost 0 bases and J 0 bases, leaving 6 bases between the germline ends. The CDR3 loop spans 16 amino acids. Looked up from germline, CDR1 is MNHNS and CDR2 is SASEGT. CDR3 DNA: TGTGCCAGCAGTGAAGCGGGGAGCTCCTATAATTCACCCCTCCACTTT. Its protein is CASSEAGSSYNSPLHF.

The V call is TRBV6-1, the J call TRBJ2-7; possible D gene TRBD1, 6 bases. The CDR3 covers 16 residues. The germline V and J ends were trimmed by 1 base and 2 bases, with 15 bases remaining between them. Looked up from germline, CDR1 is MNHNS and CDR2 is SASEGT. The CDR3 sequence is CASSEVLQGKAYEQYF. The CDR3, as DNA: TGTGCCAGCAGTGAAGTCCTACAGGGAAAAGCCTACGAGCAGTACTTC.

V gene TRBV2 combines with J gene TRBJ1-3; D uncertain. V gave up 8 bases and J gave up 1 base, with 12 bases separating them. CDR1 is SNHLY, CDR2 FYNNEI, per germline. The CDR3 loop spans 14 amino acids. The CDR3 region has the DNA TGTGCCAGCGATCCCCTTGGGTCTGGAAACACCATATATTTT. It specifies CASDPLGSGNTIYF.

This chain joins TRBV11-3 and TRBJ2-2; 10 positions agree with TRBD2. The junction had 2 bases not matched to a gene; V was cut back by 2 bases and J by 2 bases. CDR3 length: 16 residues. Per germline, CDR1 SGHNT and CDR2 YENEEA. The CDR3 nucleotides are TGTGCCAGCAGCTTAACTAGCGGGGCAAACACCGGGGAGCTGTTTTTT. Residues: CASSLTSGANTGELFF.

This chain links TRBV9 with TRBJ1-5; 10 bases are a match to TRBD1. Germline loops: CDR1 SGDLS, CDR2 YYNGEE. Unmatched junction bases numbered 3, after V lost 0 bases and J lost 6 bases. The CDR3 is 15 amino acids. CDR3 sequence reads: CASSVGGQGSQPQHF. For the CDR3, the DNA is TGTGCCAGCAGCGTAGGGGGACAGGGGAGTCAGCCCCAGCATTTT.

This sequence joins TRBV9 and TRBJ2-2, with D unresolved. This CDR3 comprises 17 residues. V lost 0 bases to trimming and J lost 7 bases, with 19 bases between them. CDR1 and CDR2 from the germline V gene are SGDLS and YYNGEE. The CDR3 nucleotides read TGTGCCAGCAGCGTAGCTGAGGCTAGTACGGTAGGCGGGGAGCTGTTTTTT. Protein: CASSVAEASTVGGELFF.

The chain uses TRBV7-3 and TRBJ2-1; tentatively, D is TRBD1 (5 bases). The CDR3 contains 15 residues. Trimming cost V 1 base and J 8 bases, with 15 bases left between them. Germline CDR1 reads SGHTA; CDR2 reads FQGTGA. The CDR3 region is CASSLNQGSVHEQFF. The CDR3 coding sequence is TGTGCCAGCAGCTTAAATCAGGGATCGGTCCATGAGCAGTTCTTC.

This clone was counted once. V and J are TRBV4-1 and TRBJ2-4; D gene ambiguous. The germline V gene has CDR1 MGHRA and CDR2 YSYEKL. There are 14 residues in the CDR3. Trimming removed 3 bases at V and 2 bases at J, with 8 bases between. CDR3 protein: CASSQAPTKNIQYF. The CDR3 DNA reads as TGCGCCAGCAGCCAGGCGCCAACCAAAAACATTCAGTACTTC.

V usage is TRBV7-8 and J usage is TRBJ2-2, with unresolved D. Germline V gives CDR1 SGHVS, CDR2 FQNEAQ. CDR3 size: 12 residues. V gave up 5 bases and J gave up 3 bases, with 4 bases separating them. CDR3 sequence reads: CASSQDTGELFF. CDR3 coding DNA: TGTGCCAGCAGCCAAGACACCGGGGAGCTGTTTTTT.

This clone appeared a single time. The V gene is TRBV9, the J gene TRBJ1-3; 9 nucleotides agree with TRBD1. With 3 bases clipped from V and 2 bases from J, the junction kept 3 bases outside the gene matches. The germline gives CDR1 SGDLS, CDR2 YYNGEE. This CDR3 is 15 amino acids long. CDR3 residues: CASSGQGETGNTIYF. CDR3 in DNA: TGTGCCAGCAGCGGACAGGGGGAGACTGGAAACACCATATATTTT.

CDR3 sequence (DNA): TGTGCCAGCAGCTTGCAGGGGGCGAACACTGAAGCTTTCTTT. It codes for CASSLQGANTEAFF. The chain is built from TRBV5-8 and TRBJ1-1; 8 nucleotides line up with TRBD1. In germline, CDR1 is SGHTS, CDR2 YDEGEE. The CDR3 is 14 amino acids. J was trimmed by 1 base and V by 1 base; bases with no gene match: 0.

CDR3 region: CASSPPNALDTEAFF. The CDR3 region has the DNA TGTGCCAGCTCACCACCAAATGCCTTGGACACTGAAGCTTTCTTT. This chain joins TRBV18 and TRBJ1-1; no reliable D call. V shed 0 bases and J shed 3 bases, with 11 bases lying between them. CDR3 length: 15 amino acids. Germline V gives CDR1 KGHSH, CDR2 LQKENI.

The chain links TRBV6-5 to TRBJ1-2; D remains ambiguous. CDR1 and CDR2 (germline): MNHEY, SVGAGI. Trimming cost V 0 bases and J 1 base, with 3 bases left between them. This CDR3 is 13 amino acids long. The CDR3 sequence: CASSYSINYGYTF. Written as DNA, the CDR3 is TGTGCCAGCAGTTACTCGATTAACTATGGCTACACCTTC.

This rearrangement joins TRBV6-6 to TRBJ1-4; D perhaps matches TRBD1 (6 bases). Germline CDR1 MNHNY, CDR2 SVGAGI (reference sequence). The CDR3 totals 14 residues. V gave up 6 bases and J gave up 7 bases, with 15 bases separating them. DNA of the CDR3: TGTGCCAGCAGCGGCGGGGGGCAGGTTGAAAAACTGTTTTTT. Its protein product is CASSGGGQVEKLFF.

The CDR3 spells CASSLTPGTNSPLHF. DNA of the CDR3: TGTGCCAGCAGCCTAACACCAGGGACTAATTCACCCCTCCACTTT. The chain couples TRBV3-1 (or the pseudogene TRBV3-2) to TRBJ1-6; D may be TRBD1 (5 bases). This CDR3 is 15 amino acids long. CDR1 is LGHDT, CDR2 YNNKEL, per germline (reference sequence). V was clipped by 4 bases and J by 6 bases, with 13 bases between them.

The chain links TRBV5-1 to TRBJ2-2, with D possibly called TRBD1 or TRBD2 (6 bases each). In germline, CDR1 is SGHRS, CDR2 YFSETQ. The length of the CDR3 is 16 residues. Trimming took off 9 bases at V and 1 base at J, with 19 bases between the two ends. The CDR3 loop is CATTNRRDKNTGELFF. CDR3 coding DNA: TGCGCCACCACCAATAGGCGGGACAAGAACACCGGGGAGCTGTTTTTT.

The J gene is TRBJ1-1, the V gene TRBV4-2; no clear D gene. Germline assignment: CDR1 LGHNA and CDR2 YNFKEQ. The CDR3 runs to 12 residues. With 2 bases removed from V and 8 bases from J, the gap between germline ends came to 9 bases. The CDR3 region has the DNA TGTGCCAGCAGCCAATCGCGCGGGGAAGCTTTCTTT. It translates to CASSQSRGEAFF.

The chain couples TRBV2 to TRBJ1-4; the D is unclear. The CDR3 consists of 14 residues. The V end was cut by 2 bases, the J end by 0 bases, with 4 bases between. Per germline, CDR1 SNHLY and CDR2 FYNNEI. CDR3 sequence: CASSERATNEKLFF. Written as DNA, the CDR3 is TGTGCCAGCAGTGAACGGGCAACTAATGAAAAACTGTTTTTT.

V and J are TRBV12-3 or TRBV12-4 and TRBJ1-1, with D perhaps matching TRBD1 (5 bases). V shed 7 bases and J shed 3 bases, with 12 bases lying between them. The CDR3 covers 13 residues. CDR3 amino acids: CASNRRGDTEAFF. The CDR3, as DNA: TGTGCCAGCAATAGGCGGGGGGACACTGAAGCTTTCTTT.

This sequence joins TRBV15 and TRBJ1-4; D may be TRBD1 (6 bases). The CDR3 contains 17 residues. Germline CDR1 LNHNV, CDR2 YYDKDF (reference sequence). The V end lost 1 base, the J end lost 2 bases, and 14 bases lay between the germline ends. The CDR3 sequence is CATSRGTTGRTNEKLFF. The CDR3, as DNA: TGTGCCACCAGCAGAGGTACGACAGGAAGGACTAATGAAAAACTGTTTTTT.

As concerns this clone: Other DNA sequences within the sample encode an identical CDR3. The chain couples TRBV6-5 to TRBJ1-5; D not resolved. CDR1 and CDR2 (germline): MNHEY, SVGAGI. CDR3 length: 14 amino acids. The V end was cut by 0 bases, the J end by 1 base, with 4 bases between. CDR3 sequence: CASSYSGSNQPQHF. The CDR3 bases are TGTGCCAGCAGTTACTCCGGCAGCAATCAGCCCCAGCATTTT.

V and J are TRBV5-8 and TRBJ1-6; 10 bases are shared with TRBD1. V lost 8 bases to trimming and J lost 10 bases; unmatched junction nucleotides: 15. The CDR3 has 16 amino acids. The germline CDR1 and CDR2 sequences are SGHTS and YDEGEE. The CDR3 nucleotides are TGTGCCAGTTCTACCACCGGGACAGGGGTTAACTCACCCCTCCACTTT. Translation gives CASSTTGTGVNSPLHF.

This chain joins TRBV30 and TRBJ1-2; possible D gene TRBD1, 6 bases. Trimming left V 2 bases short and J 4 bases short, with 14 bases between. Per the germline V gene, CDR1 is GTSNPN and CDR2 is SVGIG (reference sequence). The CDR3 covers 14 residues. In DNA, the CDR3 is TGTGCCTGGAGTCGCGGCGGGGGCACCTATGGCTACACCTTC. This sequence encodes CAWSRGGGTYGYTF.